The 28 T cell receptor beta chains listed next were all sequenced from one sample in a study of CD8 T cells in Susac syndrome. After extraction with the RNeasy kit, about 0.45 to 1 ug of the RNA was reverse transcribed using random hexamers. TCRdb processed the immunoSEQ multiplex PCR reads anew with MiXCR; each CDR3 protein has one entry. The data contain fewer than 150,000 distinct CDR3 sequences, roughly 96% of them singletons. Material for sequencing was CD4+ T cells from PBMCs. Receptor source: a human donor in good health.

V and J are TRBV5-1 and TRBJ2-2; D remains unclear. The germline V and J ends were trimmed by 5 bases and 1 base, with 9 bases remaining between them. Germline V CDR1 and CDR2: SGHRS, YFSETQ. This CDR3 has 14 amino acids. CDR3 protein: CASRRTENTGELFF. CDR3 bases: TGCGCCAGCAGGCGGACCGAGAACACCGGGGAGCTGTTTTTT.

This chain links TRBV7-9 with TRBJ2-7; D remains ambiguous. CDR1 and CDR2 (germline): SEHNR, FQNEAQ (reference sequence). The V and J ends lost 0 bases and 2 bases respectively, with 8 bases between them. The CDR3 runs to 14 residues. The CDR3 reads CASSLAQAAYEQYF. CDR3 nucleotide sequence: TGTGCCAGCAGCTTAGCTCAGGCTGCCTACGAGCAGTACTTC.

This chain uses TRBV12-3 or TRBV12-4 with TRBJ1-1, with 8 bases aligning to TRBD1. V was clipped by 6 bases and J by 0 bases; unmatched bases: 6. The CDR3 is made up of 15 amino acids. The CDR3 protein is CASSIRQGMNTEAFF. The CDR3 DNA sequence: TGTGCCAGCAGCATTAGACAGGGGATGAACACTGAAGCTTTCTTT.

This clonotype was counted once. V gene TRBV24-1 combines with J gene TRBJ2-4; a possible D gene is TRBD2 (5 bases). Germline V gives CDR1 KGHDR, CDR2 SFDVKD. The V end lost 7 bases, the J end lost 8 bases, and 17 bases lay between the germline ends. This CDR3 spans 14 amino acids. CDR3 protein: CATSPGGLDDIQYF. CDR3 in DNA: TGTGCCACCAGCCCCGGCGGGCTCGATGACATTCAGTACTTC.

With respect to this clonotype: The conserved closing phenylalanine or tryptophan is absent in this CDR3, likely reflecting a read error. The chain couples TRBV3-1 to TRBJ2-1, with 9 bases identical to TRBD1. J lost 4 bases, V lost 6 bases, and 7 bases had no gene match. Germline CDR1 and CDR2: LGHDT and YNNKEL (reference sequence). The CDR3 contains 15 residues. CDR3 in amino acids: CASSPRDREYNEQFS. The CDR3 nucleotides are TGTGCCAGCAGTCCCCGGGACAGGGAGTACAATGAGCAGTTCTCC.

This rearrangement joins TRBV10-3 to TRBJ2-5; D may correspond to TRBD1 or TRBD2 (5 bases each). The V gene's germline CDR1 is ENHRY and CDR2 SYGVKD. Deletions cut 3 bases from V and 4 bases from J, with 9 bases between. The CDR3 consists of 13 residues. The CDR3 DNA follows: TGTGCCATCAGTGATTGGGGGAGAGAGACCCAGTACTTC. This encodes CAISDWGRETQYF.

This chain joins TRBV18 and TRBJ2-5; D might be TRBD1 (6 bases). This CDR3 spans 13 amino acids. Germline loops: CDR1 KGHSH, CDR2 LQKENI. Trimming removed 6 bases at V and 5 bases at J, with 13 bases between. CDR3 sequence: CASSPGVEETQYF. Here the CDR3 DNA reads TGTGCCAGCTCCCCAGGGGTTGAGGAGACCCAGTACTTC.

This sequence joins TRBV27 and TRBJ1-4; no reliable D call. Germline CDR1 reads MNHEY; CDR2 reads SMNVEV (reference sequence). The CDR3 loop spans 12 amino acids. V gave up 3 bases and J gave up 7 bases, with 6 bases separating them. The CDR3 DNA reads TGTGCCAGCAGTTTTTTTGGTGAAAAACTGTTTTTT. Its protein product is CASSFFGEKLFF.

This chain joins TRBV5-1 and TRBJ2-7; TRBD2 aligns across 8 bases. The CDR3 sequence is 14 residues long. V was pared by 1 base and J by 5 bases, with 5 bases of the junction left unmatched. Germline values: CDR1 SGHRS, CDR2 YFSETQ. CDR3 DNA sequence: TGCGCCAGCAGCTTGAAGCGGGAGTCCCACGAGCAGTACTTC. Protein: CASSLKRESHEQYF.

V gene TRBV18 combines with J gene TRBJ2-3; 7 positions match TRBD1. This CDR3 comprises 16 residues. J was trimmed by 2 bases and V by 3 bases; bases with no gene match: 8. Germline CDR1 is KGHSH and CDR2 is LQKENI. CDR3 nucleotides: TGTGCCAGCTCACCCCCACAGGGGTCCTCCACAGATACGCAGTATTTT. Protein: CASSPPQGSSTDTQYF.

V usage is TRBV28 and J usage is TRBJ2-1; 8 bases match TRBD2. V shed 3 bases and J 0 bases; nucleotides not matched to a gene: 10. Germline V gene data show CDR1 as MDHEN and CDR2 as SYDVKM. The CDR3 length is 18 residues. The CDR3 DNA follows: TGTGCCAGCAGTTTTTCAAAGCCGGGACTAGACTCCTACAATGAGCAGTTCTTC. Translated, it gives CASSFSKPGLDSYNEQFF.

The rearrangement joins TRBV28 to TRBJ1-5; 7 bases are a match to TRBD1. Germline V lookup: CDR1 MDHEN, CDR2 SYDVKM. This CDR3 contains 15 residues. With 5 bases clipped from V and 3 bases from J, the junction kept 7 bases outside the gene matches. CDR3 amino acids: CASSRTGVHNQPQHF. Here the CDR3 DNA reads TGTGCCAGCAGTCGTACAGGGGTCCACAATCAGCCCCAGCATTTT.

V is TRBV5-4 and J is TRBJ2-7; weak D call: TRBD1 (5 bases). Germline assignment: CDR1 SGHNT and CDR2 YYREEE (reference sequence). Trimming stripped 0 bases from V and 3 bases from J, with 10 bases between. The CDR3 extends over 14 amino acids. The CDR3 DNA is TGTGCCAGCAGCTTGGGACAGTTCGACTACGAGCAGTACTTC. Encoded protein: CASSLGQFDYEQYF.

This chain joins TRBV12-3 or TRBV12-4 and TRBJ2-7, with D unresolved. This CDR3 has 13 amino acids. The V end was cut by 4 bases, the J end by 3 bases, with 10 bases between. The CDR3 coding sequence is TGTGCCAGCAGTTCTAACCCGGTCTACGAGCAGTACTTC. Its translation is CASSSNPVYEQYF.

CDR3 amino acids: CASRLTGLAGGDQETQYF. The CDR3 DNA reads as TGTGCCAGCAGGTTAACGGGACTAGCGGGAGGAGATCAAGAGACCCAGTACTTC. This chain connects TRBV12-3 or TRBV12-4 to TRBJ2-5; 15 positions agree with TRBD2. The CDR3 consists of 18 residues. V shed 6 bases, J shed 2 bases, and the junction held 10 bases outside the gene matches.

This sequence joins TRBV28 and TRBJ1-2; 7 bases fit TRBD1. V shed 4 bases, J shed 4 bases, and the junction held 6 bases outside the gene matches. This CDR3 is 14 amino acids long. Germline V gene lookup returns CDR1 MDHEN and CDR2 SYDVKM. This CDR3 reads CASSSPTGPYGYTF. DNA for the CDR3: TGTGCCAGCAGTTCACCGACAGGGCCCTATGGCTACACCTTC.

V gene TRBV18 combines with J gene TRBJ2-7; maybe TRBD1 (6 bases). The CDR3 extends over 13 amino acids. CDR1 KGHSH and CDR2 LQKENI come from the germline V gene. V was cut by 5 bases and J by 1 base, with 9 bases left in between. The CDR3 sequence is CASSVDRSYEQYF. Written as DNA, the CDR3 is TGTGCCAGCTCAGTTGACAGGTCCTACGAGCAGTACTTC.

CDR3: CASSLRDFSYEQYF. The CDR3 coding sequence is TGTGCCAGCAGTTTAAGGGACTTCTCCTACGAGCAGTACTTC. The rearrangement links TRBV28 to TRBJ2-7; perhaps TRBD2 as D (6 bases). CDR1 and CDR2 from the germline V gene are MDHEN and SYDVKM. V lost 2 bases and J 0 bases, leaving 8 bases between the germline ends. The length of the CDR3 is 14 residues.

The rearrangement uses TRBV5-1 and TRBJ2-5, with D tentatively TRBD1 or TRBD2 (5 bases each). Germline values: CDR1 SGHRS, CDR2 YFSETQ. Trimming left V 0 bases short and J 4 bases short, with 10 bases between. This CDR3 comprises 14 residues. CDR3 DNA sequence: TGCGCCAGCAGCTTGGTACCAGGGAGAGAGACCCAGTACTTC. Protein sequence: CASSLVPGRETQYF.

The chain couples TRBV20-1 to TRBJ2-1; tentatively, D is TRBD2 (5 bases). The germline V and J ends were trimmed by 0 bases and 8 bases, with 14 bases remaining between them. CDR3 size: 14 residues. In germline, CDR1 is DFQATT, CDR2 SNEGSKA (reference sequence). CDR3 bases: TGCAGTGCTAGAGATCCCAGTGCCGGGGATGAGCAGTTCTTC. Residues: CSARDPSAGDEQFF.

The rearrangement uses TRBV7-2 and TRBJ2-1; 10 bases align to TRBD1. Germline trimming cut 3 bases from V and 7 bases from J; bases unmatched to any gene: 9. Germline CDR1 and CDR2: SGHTA and FQGNSA. This CDR3 spans 16 amino acids. As DNA, the CDR3 is TGTGCCAGCAGCTTCGGACTCGGGACAGGGGTGAATGAGCAGTTCTTC. This encodes CASSFGLGTGVNEQFF. The entire variable domain, with the rest obtained from reference TRBV7-2 and TRBJ2-1, is as follows: GAGVSQSPSNKVTEKGKDVELRCDPISGHTALYWYRQSLGQGLEFLIYFQGNSAPDKSGLPSDRFSAERTGGSVSTLTIQRTQQEDSAVYLCASSFGLGTGVNEQFFGPGTRLTVL.

CDR3 bases: TGTGCCAGCAGCCAAGTGGGAGGTGGCTACACCTTC. It specifies CASSQVGGGYTF. V is TRBV3-1 and J is TRBJ1-2, with unresolved D. Germline lookup yields CDR1 LGHDT and CDR2 YNNKEL (reference sequence). Trimming removed 1 base at V and 7 bases at J, with 7 bases between. This CDR3 comprises 12 residues.

The chain joins TRBV29-1 to TRBJ2-3; D remains unclear. Germline V gives CDR1 SQVTM, CDR2 ANQGSEA. This CDR3 spans 13 amino acids. Trimming pared 5 bases from V and 5 bases from J, leaving 14 bases between. The CDR3 reads CSVLDPFLDTQYF. CDR3 nucleotides: TGCAGCGTTCTAGACCCCTTTTTAGATACGCAGTATTTT.

The chain employs TRBV18 and TRBJ2-5; D call uncertain. There are 13 residues in the CDR3. V lost 2 bases to trimming and J lost 2 bases, with 6 bases between them. Germline V gene data show CDR1 as KGHSH and CDR2 as LQKENI. The CDR3 region is CASSPIQQETQYF. CDR3 coding DNA: TGTGCCAGCTCACCAATACAGCAAGAGACCCAGTACTTC.

J is TRBJ2-3 and V is TRBV28, with D perhaps being TRBD1 or TRBD2 (5 bases each). This CDR3 is built from 13 residues. Germline V lookup: CDR1 MDHEN, CDR2 SYDVKM. Deletions cut 2 bases from V and 10 bases from J, with 13 bases between. The CDR3 sequence is CASSLPGAASQYF. The DNA for the CDR3 is TGTGCCAGCAGTTTACCCGGGGCAGCATCGCAGTATTTT.

The chain is built from TRBV25-1 and TRBJ1-1; unclear D gene. The V gene lost 6 bases and the J gene lost 2 bases, with 7 bases spanning the gap. This CDR3 is 12 amino acids long. Germline CDR1 reads MGHDK; CDR2 reads SYGVNS. CDR3 DNA sequence: TGTGCCAGCAGCATCTATAACACTGAAGCTTTCTTT. Translation: CASSIYNTEAFF.

The chain couples TRBV12-3 or TRBV12-4 to TRBJ2-1; D is uncertain. Trimming took 1 base from V and 14 from J, leaving 12 bases between them. This CDR3 has 12 residues. CDR3 sequence reads: CASSLELDHKFF. The CDR3 DNA reads TGTGCCAGCAGTTTAGAGCTAGATCACAAGTTCTTC.

This clonotype was detected only once. The chain has TRBV29-1 and TRBJ2-3, with D perhaps TRBD2 (5 bases). In germline, CDR1 is SQVTM, CDR2 ANQGSEA. The germline V and J ends were trimmed by 8 bases and 2 bases, with 23 bases remaining between them. The CDR3 totals 16 residues. In DNA, the CDR3 is TGCAGCCCTCCTATGCGGGCCGCCCTTCACACAGATACGCAGTATTTT. Protein sequence: CSPPMRAALHTDTQYF.